Following are 2 T cell receptor beta chains from one sample sequenced in a study of lymphopenia after photon versus proton radiotherapy. The table came from immunoSEQ multiplex PCR; TCRdb's copy has only in-frame clones and leaves some out. The sample lists about 30,000 clones; approximately 90% were seen once. The sequences come from peripheral blood, collected from a patient treated with proton-based radiotherapy. These receptors all stem from a woman aged 55-75 years with cholangiocarcinoma. Some clones in this sample may be carry-over from other donors' samples.

The chain combines TRBV2 with TRBJ1-1; D call uncertain. The V gene lost 4 bases and the J gene lost 1 base, with 7 bases spanning the gap. Germline-derived CDR1 and CDR2 are SNHLY and FYNNEI. This CDR3 spans 13 amino acids. CDR3 region: CASSVEKNTEAFF. In DNA, the CDR3 is TGTGCCAGCAGTGTGGAGAAGAACACTGAAGCTTTCTTT.

This chain links TRBV11-2 with TRBJ2-3; D tentatively reads TRBD1 or TRBD2 (6 bases each). CDR1 is SGHAT and CDR2 is FQNNGV in the germline V gene. The CDR3 has 16 residues. V lost 5 bases and J 3 bases, leaving 18 bases between the germline ends. The CDR3 loop reads CASSPGAGRGTDTQYF. The CDR3 nucleotides are TGTGCCAGCAGCCCAGGGGCAGGTCGGGGGACAGATACGCAGTATTTT.